Presented here are 27 T cell receptor beta chains from one specimen sequenced in a study of Ad26.COV2.S vaccination and SARS-CoV-2 variants. Documented treatment: 15 to 20 received Ad26.COV2.S at low or high dose, single or two shots; about 5 received placebo; per-sample allocation not given. Sampling happened 63 days after the first vaccine or placebo injection. Method: immunoSEQ multiplex PCR; TCRdb's copy keeps in-frame clones and lacks some. Here the sample spans a few hundred thousand clones, roughly 90% being singletons. The input for sequencing was peripheral blood, taken in a trial of Ad26.COV2.S vaccine versus placebo. The receptors originated from a person aged 18-60 years who received the Ad26.COV2.S COVID-19 vaccine or a placebo.

This chain links TRBV12-5 with TRBJ2-2; D remains unclear. CDR1 LGHNT and CDR2 FRNRAP come from the germline V gene. This CDR3 has 12 amino acids. Trimming took off 3 bases at V and 4 bases at J, with 3 bases between the two ends. In DNA form, the CDR3 reads TGTGCTAGTGGTTTCACCACCGGGGAGCTGTTTTTT. It specifies CASGFTTGELFF.

This chain links TRBV7-9 with TRBJ1-6, with D hard to call. CDR1 is SEHNR, CDR2 FQNEAQ, per germline (reference sequence). Trimming removed 1 base from V and 4 bases from J, with 5 bases in between. CDR3 length: 14 amino acids. CDR3 sequence: CASSLDTYNSPLHF. CDR3 coding DNA: TGTGCCAGCAGCTTAGACACGTATAATTCACCCCTCCACTTT.

The table lists this clone with a count of one. The V and J genes are TRBV5-1 and TRBJ2-2; 7 bases map to TRBD1. CDR1 and CDR2 (germline): SGHRS, YFSETQ. The CDR3 sequence is 16 residues long. Trimming removed 0 bases from V and 0 bases from J; junction bases left unmatched: 2. This CDR3 is CASSLGQGANTGELFF. As DNA, the CDR3 is TGCGCCAGCAGCTTGGGACAGGGCGCGAACACCGGGGAGCTGTTTTTT.

The chain recombines TRBV21-1 with TRBJ2-5. TRBV21-1 is reported as a pseudogene. The CDR3 length is 17 residues. The CDR3 loop is CASSKRRRQGVQETQYF. The CDR3 nucleotides read TGTGCCAGCAGCAAACGGCGGAGGCAGGGCGTACAAGAGACCCAGTACTTC.

The chain recombines TRBV14 with TRBJ1-2; D possibly corresponds to TRBD1 (5 bases). Trimming pared 6 bases from V and 3 bases from J, leaving 20 bases between. Germline CDR1 SGHDN, CDR2 FVKESK. The CDR3 extends over 16 amino acids. CDR3 DNA sequence: TGTGCCAGCAGTGGGGACCGCACCGGGCCCTACTATGGCTACACCTTC. It specifies CASSGDRTGPYYGYTF.

This clone has a single count. The chain carries TRBV11-2 and TRBJ2-1; 9 bases are a match to TRBD1. The CDR3 length is 17 residues. Germline loops: CDR1 SGHAT, CDR2 FQNNGV. V shed 1 base and J 2 bases; nucleotides not matched to a gene: 6. The CDR3 DNA follows: TGTGCCAGCAGCTTAGGGGGGGACAGGGTACCCTACAATGAGCAGTTCTTC. Encoded protein: CASSLGGDRVPYNEQFF.

The chain links TRBV19 to TRBJ2-2; D remains unclear. The V gene lost 3 bases and the J gene lost 7 bases, with 9 bases spanning the gap. Germline V gives CDR1 LNHDA, CDR2 SQIVND (reference sequence). This CDR3 is built from 13 residues. Written as DNA, the CDR3 is TGTGCCAGTAGTATCGGTTTAGACGGGGAGCTGTTTTTT. Translated, it gives CASSIGLDGELFF. Filled out from reference TRBV19 and TRBJ2-2, the complete variable domain reads DGGITQSPKYLFRKEGQNVTLSCEQNLNHDAMYWYRQDPGQGLRLIYYSQIVNDFQKGDIAEGYSVSREKKESFPLTVTSAQKNPTAFYLCASSIGLDGELFFGEGSRLTVL.

This sequence joins TRBV4-3 and TRBJ2-2; perhaps D is TRBD1 or TRBD2 (5 bases each). Per the germline V gene, CDR1 is LGHNA and CDR2 is YSLEER. V was pared by 0 bases and J by 0 bases, with 11 bases between. The CDR3 totals 17 residues. CDR3 nucleotide sequence: TGCGCCAGCAGCCAAGAGTTCGGGACGGCGAACACCGGGGAGCTGTTTTTT. As protein: CASSQEFGTANTGELFF.

The rearrangement joins TRBV28 to TRBJ1-2; 8 nucleotides align to TRBD1. V was clipped by 4 bases and J by 3 bases; unmatched bases: 10. Germline CDR1 is MDHEN and CDR2 is SYDVKM. CDR3 size: 16 residues. CDR3 sequence (DNA): TGTGCCAGCAGTTACCTCTTCTCGACAGGGGACTATGGCTACACCTTC. As protein: CASSYLFSTGDYGYTF.

The rearrangement joins TRBV5-1 to TRBJ1-2; D call uncertain. Germline V gene data show CDR1 as SGHRS and CDR2 as YFSETQ. This CDR3 is 15 amino acids long. V was cut by 4 bases and J by 3 bases, with 16 bases left in between. The CDR3 coding sequence is TGCGCCAGCAGCGCGGTTGAGGCCGGATACTATGGCTACACCTTC. Translation: CASSAVEAGYYGYTF.

This clone was picked up one time. The chain employs TRBV19 and TRBJ2-5, with D possibly called TRBD1 or TRBD2 (6 bases each). The CDR3 loop spans 16 amino acids. Trimming took 3 bases from V and 2 from J, leaving 16 bases between them. CDR1 and CDR2 (germline): LNHDA, SQIVND (reference sequence). The CDR3 protein is CASSIPTGGTQETQYF. The CDR3 coding sequence is TGTGCCAGTAGTATCCCTACAGGAGGGACACAAGAGACCCAGTACTTC. The whole variable domain, filled in from reference TRBV19 and TRBJ2-5, reads DGGITQSPKYLFRKEGQNVTLSCEQNLNHDAMYWYRQDPGQGLRLIYYSQIVNDFQKGDIAEGYSVSREKKESFPLTVTSAQKNPTAFYLCASSIPTGGTQETQYFGPGTRLLVL.

The count of this clone is one. V is TRBV19 and J is TRBJ2-7, with D perhaps matching TRBD1 (5 bases). The CDR3 runs to 13 residues. Germline V gives CDR1 LNHDA, CDR2 SQIVND (reference sequence). V was cut by 6 bases and J by 1 base, with 10 bases left in between. The CDR3 loop reads CASRETASYEQYF. The CDR3, as DNA: TGTGCCAGTAGGGAGACAGCATCCTACGAGCAGTACTTC.

This chain connects TRBV5-8 to TRBJ2-3, with D perhaps TRBD1 or TRBD2 (5 bases each). The length of the CDR3 is 14 residues. Deletions cut 0 bases from V and 4 bases from J, with 9 bases between. Germline CDR1 reads SGHTS; CDR2 reads YDEGEE. The CDR3 loop is CASSLVLGADTQYF. The CDR3 nucleotides read TGTGCCAGCAGCTTGGTCCTGGGGGCAGATACGCAGTATTTT.

The rearrangement joins TRBV7-8 to TRBJ2-5, with no clear D. The CDR3 sequence is 12 residues long. Deletions cut 5 bases from V and 5 bases from J, with 9 bases between. In germline, CDR1 is SGHVS, CDR2 FQNEAQ. This CDR3 reads CASSPRAETQYF. In DNA, the CDR3 is TGTGCCAGCAGCCCCCGGGCGGAGACCCAGTACTTC. Combining the CDR3 with reference TRBV7-8 and TRBJ2-5 gives the whole variable domain GAGVSQSPRYKVAKRGQDVALRCDPISGHVSLFWYQQALGQGPEFLTYFQNEAQLDKSGLPSDRFFAERPEGSVSTLKIQRTQQEDSAVYLCASSPRAETQYFGPGTRLLVL.

This chain links TRBV27 with TRBJ1-2; a possible D gene is TRBD1 (6 bases). Deletions cut 4 bases from V and 8 bases from J, with 20 bases between. The CDR3 is made up of 15 amino acids. Germline V lookup: CDR1 MNHEY, CDR2 SMNVEV (reference sequence). CDR3 nucleotide sequence: TGTGCCAGCAGTTCAATATCCAAGGGGGTCGGGGGCTACACCTTC. Encoded protein: CASSSISKGVGGYTF.

The chain combines TRBV9 with TRBJ1-2, with a weak D call TRBD1 (5 bases). The V end lost 0 bases, the J end lost 2 bases, and 11 bases lay between the germline ends. The CDR3 is 15 amino acids. CDR1 and CDR2 from the germline V gene are SGDLS and YYNGEE. The CDR3 region is CASSVDPGLNYGYTF. CDR3 bases: TGTGCCAGCAGCGTAGACCCGGGGCTGAACTATGGCTACACCTTC.

CDR3 sequence (DNA): TGCGCCAGCAGCTTGGTTCAGGGGGTAGGAGAAGAGACCCAGTACTTC. This codes for CASSLVQGVGEETQYF. V is TRBV5-1 and J is TRBJ2-5; 7 bases align to TRBD1. Germline loops: CDR1 SGHRS, CDR2 YFSETQ. CDR3 size: 16 residues. V lost 0 bases and J lost 3; bases outside the gene matches: 8. The variable domain in full, completed from reference TRBV5-1 and TRBJ2-5, reads KAGVTQTPRYLIKTRGQQVTLSCSPISGHRSVSWYQQTPGQGLQFLFEYFSETQRNKGNFPGRFSGRQFSNSRSEMNVSTLELGDSALYLCASSLVQGVGEETQYFGPGTRLLVL.

The chain uses TRBV20-1 and TRBJ1-2; D gene ambiguous. CDR1 is DFQATT, CDR2 SNEGSKA, per germline (reference sequence). Between the trimmed V and J ends, which lost 7 bases and 2 bases, there was a span of 8 bases. The CDR3 is made up of 11 amino acids. Here the CDR3 DNA reads TGCAGTGGGATGGCCAACTATGGCTACACCTTC. This translates into CSGMANYGYTF.

This sequence joins TRBV5-1 and TRBJ1-1; 7 nucleotides agree with TRBD1. CDR3 length equals 15 residues. The V gene's germline CDR1 is SGHRS and CDR2 YFSETQ. The ends lost 0 bases at V and 6 bases at J; junction bases unmatched: 8. The CDR3 loop is CASSLAVTGRAEAFF. CDR3 sequence (DNA): TGCGCCAGCAGCTTGGCCGTGACAGGGAGGGCTGAAGCTTTCTTT.

This clone was counted a single time. This sequence joins TRBV18 and TRBJ2-1, with a tentative D call TRBD2 (6 bases). The CDR3 consists of 14 residues. V lost 3 bases and J 9 bases, leaving 15 bases between the germline ends. The germline V gene encodes CDR1 KGHSH and CDR2 LQKENI. The CDR3 region is CASSPVEGTGEQFF. The DNA of the CDR3 is TGTGCCAGCTCACCGGTGGAGGGAACGGGTGAGCAGTTCTTC.

The chain couples TRBV27 to TRBJ1-2; TRBD1 agrees at 11 bases. The CDR3 runs to 15 residues. Germline lookup yields CDR1 MNHEY and CDR2 SMNVEV (reference sequence). V trimming: 2 bases; J trimming: 6 bases; junction bases outside the gene matches: 5. This chain's CDR3 is CASSLRDRGTNGYTF. The CDR3 coding sequence is TGTGCCAGCAGTTTACGGGACAGGGGGACTAATGGCTACACCTTC.

This chain connects TRBV19 to TRBJ2-7, with 8 bases lining up with TRBD1. The CDR3 sequence is 14 residues long. Germline V gene sequence: CDR1 LNHDA, CDR2 SQIVND (reference sequence). J was trimmed by 4 bases and V by 4 bases; bases with no gene match: 6. CDR3 in amino acids: CASSTDRGSYEQYF. In nucleotides, the CDR3 is TGTGCCAGTAGTACCGACAGGGGATCGTACGAGCAGTACTTC.

The chain has TRBV27 and TRBJ2-1; D possibly corresponds to TRBD1 (5 bases). This CDR3 is built from 16 residues. The ends were cut back, 5 bases at V and 5 bases at J, with 19 bases in the middle. Per germline, CDR1 MNHEY and CDR2 SMNVEV (reference sequence). Here the CDR3 DNA reads TGTGCCAGCAGTAGGGGCCCGTACGTCAGAAACAATGAGCAGTTCTTC. It is translated as CASSRGPYVRNNEQFF.

V is TRBV5-4 and J is TRBJ1-1; D is ambiguous. CDR3 length equals 13 residues. Deletions cut 4 bases from V and 1 base from J, with 8 bases between. Per germline, CDR1 SGHNT and CDR2 YYREEE (reference sequence). CDR3 DNA: TGTGCCAGCAGCCGATGGGGGAACACTGAAGCTTTCTTT. It is translated as CASSRWGNTEAFF.

As for this clone: The same CDR3 also results from other DNA sequences found in this sample. The CDR3 DNA is TGTGCCAGCAGTTTAGGAAACACTGAAGCTTTCTTT. Translation: CASSLGNTEAFF. The V call is TRBV12-3 or TRBV12-4, the J call TRBJ1-1; D gene uncertain. This CDR3 is built from 12 residues. Trimming stripped 1 base from V and 2 bases from J, with 2 bases between.

The chain employs TRBV19 and TRBJ2-3; D is undetermined. V lost 7 bases and J 0 bases, leaving 11 bases between the germline ends. CDR1 is LNHDA, CDR2 SQIVND, per germline (reference sequence). CDR3 length: 14 amino acids. The CDR3: CASKDRSSTDTQYF. The CDR3 bases are TGTGCCAGTAAGGATAGGAGTAGCACAGATACGCAGTATTTT.

The chain uses TRBV18 and TRBJ1-2, with 7 bases that match TRBD1. V dropped 3 bases and J dropped 7; count of bases not matched to a gene: 11. The CDR3 is 15 residues long. Germline V lookup: CDR1 KGHSH, CDR2 LQKENI. CDR3 sequence reads: CASSPLDRELSGYTF. In DNA, the CDR3 is TGTGCCAGCTCACCTCTCGACAGGGAGCTATCTGGCTACACCTTC.